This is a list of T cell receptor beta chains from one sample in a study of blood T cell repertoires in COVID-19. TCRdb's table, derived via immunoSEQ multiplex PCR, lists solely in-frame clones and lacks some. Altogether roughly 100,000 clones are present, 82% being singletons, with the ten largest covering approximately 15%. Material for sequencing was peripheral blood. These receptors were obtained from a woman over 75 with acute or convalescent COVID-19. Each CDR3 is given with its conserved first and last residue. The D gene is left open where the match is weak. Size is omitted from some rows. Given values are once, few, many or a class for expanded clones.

CDR3: CATSRDGGSPLHF; DNA: TGTGCCACCAGCAGAGATGGGGGCTCACCCCTCCACTTT; J: TRBJ1-6; size: .; D: .; V: TRBV15
CDR3: CASSYKAGGAETQYF; DNA: TGTGCCAGCAGCTACAAAGCGGGAGGGGCGGAGACCCAGTACTTC; J: TRBJ2-5; size: .; D: TRBD2; V: TRBV11-3
CDR3: CASSGLAGGPNEQFF; DNA: TGCGCCAGCAGCGGACTAGCGGGAGGGCCTAATGAGCAGTTCTTC; J: TRBJ2-1; size: .; D: TRBD2; V: TRBV10-2
CDR3: CASRPGLLNTDTQYF; DNA: TGTGCCAGCAGACCGGGACTTCTTAACACAGATACGCAGTATTTT; J: TRBJ2-3; size: .; D: .; V: TRBV2
CDR3: CASSETSNAQYF; DNA: TGTGCCAGCAGTGAGACTTCAAACGCGCAGTATTTT; J: TRBJ2-3; size: once; D: .; V: TRBV6-1
CDR3: CASSLMGEANTGELFF; DNA: TGCGCCAGCAGCTTGATGGGGGAGGCGAACACCGGGGAGCTGTTTTTT; J: TRBJ2-2; size: .; D: .; V: TRBV5-1
CDR3: CASSDPASGRNTQYF; DNA: TGTGCCAGCAGTGATCCTGCCAGCGGGAGAAATACGCAGTATTTT; J: TRBJ2-3; size: .; D: TRBD2; V: TRBV25-1
CDR3: CASSHRVGTGELFF; DNA: TGTGCCAGCAGTCACAGGGTTGGCACCGGGGAGCTGTTTTTT; J: TRBJ2-2; size: .; D: .; V: TRBV7-2
CDR3: CASSQQVQKGNTEAFF; DNA: TGTGCCAGTAGCCAACAGGTTCAAAAGGGGAACACTGAAGCTTTCTTT; J: TRBJ1-1; size: .; D: .; V: TRBV19
CDR3: CASTSPGLAGGPKNEQFF; DNA: TGTGCCAGCACCTCTCCGGGACTAGCGGGAGGGCCTAAAAATGAGCAGTTCTTC; J: TRBJ2-1; size: .; D: TRBD2; V: TRBV28
CDR3: CASSQTRDNEAFF; DNA: TGTGCCAGCAGCCAAACCAGGGATAATGAAGCTTTCTTT; J: TRBJ1-1; size: .; D: .; V: TRBV3-1/TRBV3-2
CDR3: CASSFQSQAGNTIYF; DNA: TGTGCCAGCAGCTTCCAGAGCCAGGCTGGAAACACCATATATTTT; J: TRBJ1-3; size: .; D: .; V: TRBV7-2
CDR3: CASSLDRNTEAFF; DNA: TGTGCCAGCAGCTTAGACAGAAACACTGAAGCTTTCTTT; J: TRBJ1-1; size: .; D: .; V: TRBV6-4
CDR3: CASSLARAGGARGYTF; DNA: TGTGCCAGCAGCTTAGCGCGAGCAGGGGGCGCGAGGGGCTACACCTTC; J: TRBJ1-2; size: .; D: TRBD1; V: TRBV7-2
CDR3: CASTTGGVKNIQYF; DNA: TGTGCCAGCACCACAGGGGGCGTTAAAAACATTCAGTACTTC; J: TRBJ2-4; size: once; D: TRBD1; V: TRBV6-6
CDR3: CASSFGGQNTEAFF; DNA: TGTGCCAGCAGTTTTGGGGGACAGAACACTGAAGCTTTCTTT; J: TRBJ1-1; size: .; D: .; V: TRBV28
CDR3: CASSYPSGTAVGYTF; DNA: TGTGCCAGCAGTTACCCCTCCGGGACAGCTGTGGGCTACACCTTC; J: TRBJ1-2; size: .; D: TRBD1; V: TRBV6-2/TRBV6-3
CDR3: CASSFAGTKTGELFF; DNA: TGCGCCAGCAGCTTTGCCGGGACAAAAACCGGGGAGCTGTTTTTT; J: TRBJ2-2; size: .; D: .; V: TRBV5-1
CDR3: CATSTPIGQGKADTQYF; DNA: TGTGCCACCAGTACGCCTATAGGACAGGGGAAAGCAGATACGCAGTATTTT; J: TRBJ2-3; size: .; D: TRBD1; V: TRBV24-1
CDR3: CASSLEEDYGYTF; DNA: TGTGCCAGCAGCTTAGAGGAGGATTATGGCTACACCTTC; J: TRBJ1-2; size: many; D: .; V: TRBV7-9
CDR3: CASSFGTNYGYTF; DNA: TGTGCCAGCAGCTTTGGGACAAACTATGGCTACACCTTC; J: TRBJ1-2; size: .; D: .; V: TRBV7-8
CDR3: CASSLDGTAYNEQFF; DNA: TGTGCCAGCAGCTTAGACGGGACAGCCTACAATGAGCAGTTCTTC; J: TRBJ2-1; size: .; D: TRBD1; V: TRBV11-2
CDR3: CASSLSGSFSYEQYF; DNA: TGTGCCAGCAGCCTTAGCGGGAGTTTCTCCTACGAGCAGTACTTC; J: TRBJ2-7; size: many; D: TRBD2; V: TRBV7-8
CDR3: CASFTGTSGRAPETQYF; DNA: TGTGCCAGCTTTACCGGGACTAGCGGGAGGGCCCCAGAGACCCAGTACTTC; J: TRBJ2-5; size: .; D: TRBD2; V: TRBV5-4
CDR3: CATRTSGIREQFF; DNA: TGTGCCACCCGGACTAGCGGGATTCGTGAGCAGTTCTTC; J: TRBJ2-1; size: .; D: TRBD2; V: TRBV10-3
CDR3: CASSPKLAGGETQYF; DNA: TGCGCCAGCAGCCCCAAACTAGCGGGGGGAGAGACCCAGTACTTC; J: TRBJ2-5; size: .; D: TRBD2; V: TRBV5-1
CDR3: CAIRDSNEAFF; DNA: TGTGCCATCAGAGACAGTAATGAAGCTTTCTTT; J: TRBJ1-1; size: .; D: .; V: TRBV10-3
CDR3: CASSLTRDSYNEQFF; DNA: TGTGCCAGCAGCTTAACCAGGGATTCCTACAATGAGCAGTTCTTC; J: TRBJ2-1; size: .; D: .; V: TRBV3-1/TRBV3-2
CDR3: CASSQDGEGSEKLFF; DNA: TGCGCCAGCAGCCAAGACGGGGAGGGTAGTGAAAAACTGTTTTTT; J: TRBJ1-4; size: .; D: .; V: TRBV4-3
CDR3: CASSLVSQETQYF; DNA: TGTGCCAGCAGCTTGGTATCCCAAGAGACCCAGTACTTC; J: TRBJ2-5; size: few; D: .; V: TRBV5-4
CDR3: CASRTTGGGSEAFF; DNA: TGCGCCAGCAGGACAACAGGGGGCGGTTCTGAAGCTTTCTTT; J: TRBJ1-1; size: .; D: TRBD1; V: TRBV5-1
CDR3: CASSTPSAYEQYF; DNA: TGTGCCAGCAGCACCCCGTCAGCCTACGAGCAGTACTTC; J: TRBJ2-7; size: .; D: .; V: TRBV4-2
CDR3: CASSSRVGDTQYF; DNA: TGTGCCAGCAGCTCGAGGGTGGGAGATACGCAGTATTTT; J: TRBJ2-3; size: .; D: .; V: TRBV5-8
CDR3: CASSLDRATYNEQFF; DNA: TGTGCCAGCAGCTTGGACAGGGCGACCTACAATGAGCAGTTCTTC; J: TRBJ2-1; size: .; D: .; V: TRBV5-4
CDR3: CATRIPGQEDEQYF; DNA: TGTGCCACCAGGATCCCGGGACAGGAGGACGAGCAGTACTTC; J: TRBJ2-7; size: .; D: TRBD1; V: TRBV6-6
CDR3: CASASFSYEQYF; DNA: TGTGCCAGCGCCAGTTTTTCCTACGAGCAGTACTTC; J: TRBJ2-7; size: .; D: .; V: TRBV6-5
CDR3: CASTLSYEQYF; DNA: TGTGCCAGCACTTTATCCTACGAGCAGTACTTC; J: TRBJ2-7; size: .; D: .; V: TRBV2
CDR3: CATSRDWAADTQYF; DNA: TGTGCCACCAGCAGAGATTGGGCAGCAGATACGCAGTATTTT; J: TRBJ2-3; size: .; D: .; V: TRBV15
CDR3: CASSLDGDSYNEQFF; DNA: TGTGCCAGCAGCTTAGACGGGGACTCTTACAATGAGCAGTTCTTC; J: TRBJ2-1; size: .; D: .; V: TRBV11-2
CDR3: CASSWATGELFF; DNA: TGCGCCAGCAGCTGGGCCACCGGGGAGCTGTTTTTT; J: TRBJ2-2; size: few; D: .; V: TRBV5-1
CDR3: CASSRTGSGRNPSTDTQYF; DNA: TGCGCCAGCAGCCGGACCGGGAGCGGGAGGAACCCTAGCACAGATACGCAGTATTTT; J: TRBJ2-3; size: once; D: TRBD2; V: TRBV10-2
CDR3: CASSFGEGQTVMNTEAFF; DNA: TGCGCCAGCAGCTTTGGGGAGGGGCAGACAGTGATGAACACTGAAGCTTTCTTT; J: TRBJ1-1; size: .; D: .; V: TRBV5-1
CDR3: CASGLVQAAFNQPQHF; DNA: TGTGCTAGTGGTTTGGTACAGGCGGCTTTCAATCAGCCCCAGCATTTT; J: TRBJ1-5; size: .; D: .; V: TRBV12-5
CDR3: CASGDRWVNQPQHF; DNA: TGTGCCAGTGGGGACAGGTGGGTCAATCAGCCCCAGCATTTT; J: TRBJ1-5; size: .; D: TRBD1; V: TRBV19
CDR3: CAISDDESSPLHF; DNA: TGTGCCATCAGTGATGATGAGTCATCACCCCTCCACTTT; J: TRBJ1-6; size: once; D: .; V: TRBV10-3
CDR3: CASSSTSGKYNEQFF; DNA: TGTGCCAGCAGCTCGACTAGCGGTAAATACAATGAGCAGTTCTTC; J: TRBJ2-1; size: .; D: TRBD2; V: TRBV5-4
CDR3: CASSEAPGTGGELFF; DNA: TGTGCCAGCAGTGAAGCCCCCGGGACAGGCGGGGAGCTGTTTTTT; J: TRBJ2-2; size: .; D: TRBD1; V: TRBV2
CDR3: CASNSGTGFYGYTF; DNA: TGTGCCAGTAACTCCGGGACAGGGTTCTATGGCTACACCTTC; J: TRBJ1-2; size: .; D: TRBD1; V: TRBV19
CDR3: CASSQRGGLTGELFF; DNA: TGCGCCAGCAGCCAACGCGGGGGATTGACCGGGGAGCTGTTTTTT; J: TRBJ2-2; size: .; D: TRBD2; V: TRBV4-1
CDR3: CASSWGQGGELFF; DNA: TGTGCCAGCAGCTGGGGGCAAGGCGGGGAGCTGTTTTTT; J: TRBJ2-2; size: .; D: .; V: TRBV11-2
CDR3: CSVGTGDVGETQYF; DNA: TGCAGCGTTGGTACGGGAGATGTAGGAGAGACCCAGTACTTC; J: TRBJ2-5; size: .; D: .; V: TRBV29-1